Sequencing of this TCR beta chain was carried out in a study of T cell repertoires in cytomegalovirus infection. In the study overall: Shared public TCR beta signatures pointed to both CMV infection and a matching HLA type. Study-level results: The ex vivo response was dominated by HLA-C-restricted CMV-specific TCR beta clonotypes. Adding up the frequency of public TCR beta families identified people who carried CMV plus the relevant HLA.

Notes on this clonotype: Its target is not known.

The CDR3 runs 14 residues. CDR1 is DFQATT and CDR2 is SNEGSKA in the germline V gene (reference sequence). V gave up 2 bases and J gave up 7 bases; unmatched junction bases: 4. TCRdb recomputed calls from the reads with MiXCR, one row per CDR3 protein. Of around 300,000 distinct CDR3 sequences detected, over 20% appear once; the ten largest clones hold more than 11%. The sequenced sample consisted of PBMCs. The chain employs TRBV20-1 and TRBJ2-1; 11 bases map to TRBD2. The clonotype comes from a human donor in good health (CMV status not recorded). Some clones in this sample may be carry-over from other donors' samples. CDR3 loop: CSARRLAGLNEQFF. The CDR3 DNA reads TGCAGTGCTAGACGACTAGCGGGATTGAATGAGCAGTTCTTC.